This T cell receptor (beta chain) was recorded in a study of T cell responses to AZD1222 COVID-19 vaccine. With regard to this clone: What it binds is not known. Other DNA sequences of this sample code for an identical CDR3.

Germline V gene sequence: CDR1 MNHEY, CDR2 SVGAGI. The CDR3 covers 14 residues. Trimming took 2 bases from V and 0 from J, leaving 6 bases between them. Measured with immunoSEQ multiplex PCR; TCRdb has only the in-frame clones, and not every one. This table has 70,000 to 85,000 clones, 86% appearing once. Findings and caveats of the study: Recipients of AZD1222 seropositive at baseline numbered only 5 or 6.

The chain has TRBV6-5 and TRBJ2-3; perhaps TRBD2 as D (6 bases). The material sequenced was peripheral blood, taken on day 0 of AZD1222 vaccination. This receptor was obtained from an adult in good health. The CDR3 spells CASSYGGSTDTQYF. The DNA for the CDR3 is TGTGCCAGCAGTTACGGGGGGAGCACAGATACGCAGTATTTT.